This TCR beta chain was found in a study of blood T cell repertoires in COVID-19. Whole-study context: Acute and convalescent COVID-19 specimens originated in the United States, Italy and Spain.

In assigning cohorts, the study relied on participant-reported clinical history. In the source study's methods: For nucleated cells, counts were estimated from reference gene primer amplification. Profiled with immunoSEQ multiplex PCR; TCRdb holds only in-frame clones, not every one. Clone size and V and J calls were adopted from that table, with D and trimming inferred from the DNA. The table lists some 240,000 clones, about 80% of them singletons. Trimming removed 4 bases from V and 3 bases from J, with 16 bases in between. CDR3 length equals 15 residues. From germline, CDR1 is LGHNA and CDR2 YSLEER.

The clonotype comes from a man aged 45-65 years who had recovered from COVID-19. This sequence joins TRBV4-3 and TRBJ2-7; a weak D match, TRBD2 (5 bases). Sequencing was done on a sample of PBMCs or T cells enriched from blood (not recorded which). The CDR3 DNA sequence: TGCGCCAGCAGCCTGGACCGGCGCCGGGGCTACGAGCAGTACTTC. It encodes CASSLDRRRGYEQYF.